This record concerns one TCR beta chain sequence. Its specificity is unknown. In TCRdb, the reads were re-called with MiXCR into one record per CDR3 protein. This table has roughly 800,000 distinct CDR3 sequences, under 35% appearing once. This sample was included in a study of T cell repertoires in cytomegalovirus infection. For the study at large: Used in the study were CMV epitopes, some recently identified and HLA-C-restricted, others well-studied and HLA-B-restricted. Indications came from public TCR beta signatures; they pointed to CMV infection and to a matching HLA type.

Points from the study as a whole: Accumulated public TCR beta family frequency recognized individuals carrying CMV together with the relevant HLA. HLA-C-restricted, CMV-specific TCR beta clonotypes were dominant ex vivo.

The germline V and J ends were trimmed by 4 bases and 3 bases, with 11 bases remaining between them. CDR1 SGHKS and CDR2 YYEKEE come from the germline V gene (reference sequence). This CDR3 comprises 14 residues. The source of this sequence is a human donor in good health (CMV status not recorded). Some clones in this sample may be carry-over from other donors' samples. The V call is TRBV5-5, the J call TRBJ2-1; weak D call: TRBD2 (5 bases). This specimen consisted of cultured CD8+ T cells from PBMCs, obtained from culture after CMV antigen stimulation. The CDR3 region is CASSHSGYYNEQFF. For the CDR3, the DNA is TGTGCCAGCAGCCACTCGGGGTACTACAATGAGCAGTTCTTC.